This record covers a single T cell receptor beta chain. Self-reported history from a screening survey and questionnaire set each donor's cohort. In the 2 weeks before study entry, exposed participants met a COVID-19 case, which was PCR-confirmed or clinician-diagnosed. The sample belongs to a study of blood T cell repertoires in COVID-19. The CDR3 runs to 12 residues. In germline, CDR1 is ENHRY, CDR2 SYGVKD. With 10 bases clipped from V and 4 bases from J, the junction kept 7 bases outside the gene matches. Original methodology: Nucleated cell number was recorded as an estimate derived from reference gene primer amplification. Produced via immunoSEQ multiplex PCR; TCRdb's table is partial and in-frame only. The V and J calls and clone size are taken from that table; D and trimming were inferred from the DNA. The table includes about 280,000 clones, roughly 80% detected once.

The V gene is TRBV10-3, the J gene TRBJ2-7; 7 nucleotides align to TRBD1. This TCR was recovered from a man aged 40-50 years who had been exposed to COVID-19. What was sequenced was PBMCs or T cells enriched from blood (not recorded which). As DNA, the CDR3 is TGTGCCACCCGGACAGGAATTTACGAGCAGTACTTC. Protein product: CATRTGIYEQYF.